The clone carrying this TCR beta chain was observed a few times. Its target is not known. This sample is drawn from a study of beta chain features in type 1 diabetes. Broader study findings: In comparison with healthy donors, patients had naive, central memory and Treg TCRB repertoires that appeared more similar. In type 1 diabetes patients, VDJ junctions had fewer insertions; deletions at these junctions were more frequent. Type 1 diabetes patients showed a moderate but significant shortening of TCRB CDR3s in all four CD4+ subsets.

This CDR3 region has 15 residues. Trimming pared 1 base from V and 0 bases from J, leaving 9 bases between. Germline V gives CDR1 LNHNV, CDR2 YYDKDF (reference sequence). By way of CD45RO/CCR7/CD25/CD127/CD95/CD27, the CD4+ regulatory, stem cell-like memory, central memory and naive cells were sorted. All of the isolated RNA was reverse transcribed, so expressed TCRB transcripts were sequenced. TCRdb's copy holds only in-frame clones and misses some; the assay was immunoSEQ multiplex PCR. The repertoire has roughly 300,000 clones, about 13% of them found once; the top ten carry under 0.02%. This clonotype was sampled from a young man with type 1 diabetes. This chain uses TRBV15 with TRBJ1-1, with D perhaps TRBD1 (5 bases). Input material: naive CD4+ T cells from blood. CDR3: CATSRGLGVNTEAFF. DNA of the CDR3: TGTGCCACCAGCAGAGGGTTAGGGGTGAACACTGAAGCTTTCTTT.